These 3 T cell receptor beta chains came from one sample sequenced in a study of blood T cell repertoires in COVID-19. Sequencing used immunoSEQ multiplex PCR; TCRdb keeps in-frame clones, though not all of them. The repertoire holds about 190,000 clones, roughly 73% seen once, with approximately 3% in the top ten. Sample: peripheral blood. These receptors were taken from a woman of 80 years or more with active or convalescent COVID-19.

This clone was recorded a few times. This chain's CDR3 is CASSSNPTGTKGNTIYF. In nucleotides, the CDR3 is TGTGCCAGCAGTTCAAACCCGACAGGGACGAAAGGAAACACCATATATTTT. The chain employs TRBV27 and TRBJ1-3, with TRBD1 identical over 7 bases. V trimming: 4 bases; J trimming: 4 bases; junction bases outside the gene matches: 13. The germline V gene encodes CDR1 MNHEY and CDR2 SMNVEV (reference sequence). The length of the CDR3 is 17 residues.

In nucleotides, the CDR3 is TGTGCCAGCAGTGTCCCTAGGGGCTTGAACACTGAAGCTTTCTTT. It yields the protein CASSVPRGLNTEAFF. The V gene is TRBV28, the J gene TRBJ1-1, with D tentatively TRBD1 (5 bases). Germline V CDR1 and CDR2: MDHEN, SYDVKM. The CDR3 is 15 amino acids. Between the trimmed V and J ends, which lost 5 bases and 0 bases, there was a span of 13 bases.

The chain joins TRBV6-5 to TRBJ2-1, with a tentative D call TRBD2 (5 bases). The CDR3 sequence is 14 residues long. V was clipped by 6 bases and J by 0 bases, with 9 bases between them. Germline assignment: CDR1 MNHEY and CDR2 SVGAGI. The chain's CDR3 is CASSPGFSYNEQFF. The CDR3, as DNA: TGTGCCAGCAGCCCGGGGTTCTCCTACAATGAGCAGTTCTTC.